This paragraph covers one T cell receptor beta chain sequence. Antigen unknown. The record originates from a study of T cell responses to AZD1222 COVID-19 vaccine. Overall study findings and caveats: White British people made up most donors, females outnumbered males, and clonal diversity was possibly underestimated. The study reported that nearly half of spike-specific TCRs target unmutated variant regions. Repertoires were sampled only after the peak T cell response.

CDR3 length equals 13 residues. CDR1 and CDR2 from the germline V gene are MNHEY and SVGAGI. Between the trimmed V and J ends, which lost 7 bases and 5 bases, there was a span of 14 bases. Generated by immunoSEQ multiplex PCR, the TCRdb table keeps only in-frame clones and is missing some. The sample yields 89,000 or so clones, over 80% seen once. Sequencing was performed on peripheral blood, taken on day 0 of AZD1222 vaccination. This sequence originates from an adult in good health. The V and J genes are TRBV6-5 and TRBJ2-5; either TRBD1 or TRBD2 may supply D (5 bases each). CDR3 nucleotides: TGTGCCAGCATTAGGGACCATAGGGAGACCCAGTACTTC. Residues: CASIRDHRETQYF.